The next 5 T cell receptor beta chains were all read from a single sample in a study of blood T cell repertoires in COVID-19. The repertoire was sequenced with immunoSEQ multiplex PCR; TCRdb's copy has only in-frame clones and lacks some. This table has a few hundred thousand clones, nearly 90% appearing once. The material sequenced was peripheral blood. The source is a woman aged 18-30 years who had recovered from COVID-19.

The V gene is TRBV2, the J gene TRBJ1-1; 8 bases are shared with TRBD1. CDR3 length: 14 amino acids. Germline CDR1 reads SNHLY; CDR2 reads FYNNEI. V trimming: 6 bases; J trimming: 8 bases; junction bases outside the gene matches: 11. CDR3 nucleotide sequence: TGTGCCAGCAGGGTTGGACAGGGCCAGCTCGAAGCTTTCTTT. Translation: CASRVGQGQLEAFF.

The gene calls are TRBV27 and TRBJ2-1; TRBD2 is a possible D gene (6 bases). Trimming removed 0 bases from V and 2 bases from J, with 11 bases in between. Germline V CDR1 and CDR2: MNHEY, SMNVEV (reference sequence). The CDR3 runs 16 residues. In nucleotides, the CDR3 is TGTGCCAGCAGTTTATCGTGGGAGGTAGCCTACAATGAGCAGTTCTTC. The encoded protein is CASSLSWEVAYNEQFF.

This chain uses TRBV27 with TRBJ2-5, with 12 bases aligning to TRBD2. With V trimmed by 2 bases and J by 5 bases, 6 bases remained unmatched. CDR1 and CDR2 (germline): MNHEY, SMNVEV (reference sequence). The CDR3 length is 16 residues. CDR3 coding DNA: TGTGCCAGCAGTTTACTAGCGGGAGGGCCAGAGGAGACCCAGTACTTC. Residues: CASSLLAGGPEETQYF.

The sample holds a few counts of this clone. The V and J genes are TRBV2 and TRBJ1-6; D not resolved. Germline V CDR1 and CDR2: SNHLY, FYNNEI. V was shortened by 2 bases and J by 7 bases, with 9 bases between the two germline ends. The CDR3 has 14 amino acids. In DNA, the CDR3 is TGTGCCAGCAGTGAAACTGCGTTGAATTCACCCCTCCACTTT. This gives the protein CASSETALNSPLHF.

The V and J genes are TRBV5-6 and TRBJ2-7; D gene uncertain. Germline V gene sequence: CDR1 SGHDT, CDR2 YYEEEE. Trimming removed 0 bases from V and 7 bases from J, with 14 bases in between. This CDR3 has 14 amino acids. CDR3 residues: CASSLGQILREQYF. Written as DNA, the CDR3 is TGTGCCAGCAGCTTGGGGCAGATTTTGAGGGAGCAGTACTTC.